Listed below are T cell receptor beta chains from one sample, sequenced in a study of blood T cell repertoires in COVID-19. Using immunoSEQ multiplex PCR, the repertoire was profiled, and TCRdb retains in-frame clones only, with some absent. The data show more than 95,000 clones, 75% to 90% seen once. The sample was peripheral blood. Receptors were obtained from a man aged 60-69 years with acute or convalescent COVID-19. CDR3s include the opening cysteine and the closing phenylalanine or tryptophan. Each record gives: V gene, clone size, CDR3 protein. Size tells how often a clone was seen (once, few, many) or the class of an expanded clone, and some rows leave it out.

V: TRBV10-3
size: NA
CDR3: CAISEAGNQPQHF

V: TRBV6-7
size: NA
CDR3: CASSYSTGSGETQYF

V: TRBV3-1/TRBV3-2
size: NA
CDR3: CASSPWTSGSFSEQYF

V: TRBV28
size: once
CDR3: CAAPGGSGRVGSYNEQFF

V: TRBV11-2
size: once
CDR3: CASSLTGGTGELFF

V: TRBV28
size: NA
CDR3: CATDHRRSGRAFDETQYF

V: TRBV11-2
size: NA
CDR3: CASSAGTGGFTLHF

V: TRBV29-1
size: NA
CDR3: CSAWTGAEAFF

V: TRBV5-1
size: NA
CDR3: CASSLVGEETQYF

V: TRBV5-1
size: NA
CDR3: CASSLGGVQETQYF

V: TRBV9
size: NA
CDR3: CASSVESSGRTAYNEQFF

V: TRBV2
size: NA
CDR3: CASRGRGLLETQYF

V: TRBV21-1
size: NA
CDR3: CASSKVPPIIAGGPVSTDTQYF

V: TRBV10-1
size: NA
CDR3: CASGTSGNTDTQYF

V: TRBV5-4
size: NA
CDR3: CASSRTEQETQYF

V: TRBV2
size: few
CDR3: CASSTDRGWGQPQHF

V: TRBV6-5
size: NA
CDR3: CASSRQGSEDTQYF

V: TRBV9
size: NA
CDR3: CASSGPGLGELFF

V: TRBV7-6
size: NA
CDR3: CASSSLFTGGLKTQYF

V: TRBV20-1
size: once
CDR3: CSASGTPFQEAQYF

V: TRBV5-5
size: NA
CDR3: CASSRGSGGNYGYTF

V: TRBV7-9
size: NA
CDR3: CASSWRGLEGEQYF

V: TRBV11-2
size: NA
CDR3: CASSFQQGEGEQFF

V: TRBV2
size: NA
CDR3: CASSERETQYF

V: TRBV9
size: NA
CDR3: CASSAQTGGVRLFF

V: TRBV28
size: NA
CDR3: CASSLYLRPETQYF

V: TRBV5-1
size: NA
CDR3: CASSWGQGTVDTIYF

V: TRBV6-2/TRBV6-3
size: NA
CDR3: CASSPSGSPPDTQYF

V: TRBV10-1
size: NA
CDR3: CASSLSGSGADTQYF

V: TRBV5-5
size: NA
CDR3: CASSTGQGSWDGYTF

V: TRBV4-1
size: NA
CDR3: CASSPAGSGALNTEAFF